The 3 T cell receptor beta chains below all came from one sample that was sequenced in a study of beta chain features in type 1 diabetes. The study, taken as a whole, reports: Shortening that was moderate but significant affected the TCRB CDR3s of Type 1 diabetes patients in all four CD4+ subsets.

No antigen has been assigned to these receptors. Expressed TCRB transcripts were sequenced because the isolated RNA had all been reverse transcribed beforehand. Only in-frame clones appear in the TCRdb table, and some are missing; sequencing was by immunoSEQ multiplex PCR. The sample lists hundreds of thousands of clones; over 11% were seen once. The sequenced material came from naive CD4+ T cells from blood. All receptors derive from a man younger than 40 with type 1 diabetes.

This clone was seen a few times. CDR3 protein: CASSLRGSSGANVLTF. In nucleotides, the CDR3 is TGTGCCAGCAGCCTAAGGGGGAGCTCTGGGGCCAACGTCCTGACTTTC. J is TRBJ2-6 and V is TRBV27; a possible D gene is TRBD1 (6 bases). The V end was cut by 6 bases, the J end by 0 bases, with 12 bases between. CDR1 and CDR2 (germline): MNHEY, SMNVEV (reference sequence). This CDR3 spans 16 amino acids.

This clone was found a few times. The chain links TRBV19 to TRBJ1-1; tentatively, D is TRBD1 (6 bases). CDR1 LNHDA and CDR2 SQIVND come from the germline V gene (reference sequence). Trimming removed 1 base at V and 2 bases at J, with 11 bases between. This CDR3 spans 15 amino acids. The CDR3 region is CASSIVGQTNTEAFF. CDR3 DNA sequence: TGTGCCAGTAGTATAGTTGGACAGACCAACACTGAAGCTTTCTTT.

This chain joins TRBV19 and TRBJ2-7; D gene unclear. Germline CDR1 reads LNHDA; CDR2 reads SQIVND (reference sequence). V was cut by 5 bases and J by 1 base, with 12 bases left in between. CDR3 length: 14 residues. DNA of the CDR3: TGTGCCAGTAGTGATGGTGTCACTTCCTACGAGCAGTACTTC. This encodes CASSDGVTSYEQYF.